What follows are 30 T cell receptor beta chains derived from one specimen sequenced in a study of blood T cells in healthy people across ages. A second PCR, run for about 6 to 12 cycles, used a sample-barcoded 5' primer plus a J-beta primer mix. MiXCR, run by TCRdb on the 5' RACE reads, gives a single entry per CDR3 protein. This table has hundreds of thousands of distinct CDR3 sequences, around three fifths appearing once. The sequencing sample was made of blood. These receptors were taken from a man aged 35 to 55 in good health.

This clonotype has only a few counts. This rearrangement joins TRBV20-1 to TRBJ2-1, with D perhaps assigned TRBD1 or TRBD2 (5 bases each). With 6 bases removed from V and 5 bases from J, the gap between germline ends came to 11 bases. The CDR3 loop spans 12 amino acids. CDR1 and CDR2 (germline): DFQATT, SNEGSKA (reference sequence). Here the CDR3 reads CSAGDLNNEQFF. For the CDR3, the DNA is TGCAGTGCAGGGGACCTCAACAATGAGCAGTTCTTC.

This clonotype was recorded a few times. The chain has TRBV4-1 and TRBJ1-1; perhaps TRBD1 as D (5 bases). From germline, CDR1 is MGHRA and CDR2 YSYEKL. CDR3 length equals 14 residues. V lost 2 bases and J 3 bases, leaving 10 bases between the germline ends. Here the CDR3 reads CASSQPQGYTEAFF. CDR3 sequence (DNA): TGCGCCAGCAGCCAACCCCAGGGATACACTGAAGCTTTCTTT.

In this sample, this clonotype turned up once. This chain joins TRBV13 and TRBJ1-2; TRBD1 might be the D (6 bases). The CDR3 contains 18 residues. Germline V gives CDR1 PRHDT, CDR2 FYEKMQ (reference sequence). Trimming left V 2 bases short and J 2 bases short, with 21 bases between. The CDR3 DNA reads TGTGCCAGCAGCTTATCTTACCGTGATCCGGGACAAAACTATGGCTACACCTTC. Its translation: CASSLSYRDPGQNYGYTF.

This sequence joins TRBV20-1 and TRBJ2-3; perhaps D is TRBD1 or TRBD2 (5 bases each). The germline V and J ends were trimmed by 5 bases and 1 base, with 10 bases remaining between them. The CDR3 runs 13 residues. Germline V gene data show CDR1 as DFQATT and CDR2 as SNEGSKA (reference sequence). The CDR3 DNA reads as TGCAGTGCTGTGTGGGGACGCACAGATACGCAGTATTTT. Protein: CSAVWGRTDTQYF.

The V and J genes are TRBV3-1 and TRBJ2-2; TRBD1 might be the D (5 bases). V lost 0 bases to trimming and J lost 3 bases, with 17 bases between them. The CDR3 is made up of 18 amino acids. Germline values: CDR1 LGHDT, CDR2 YNNKEL (reference sequence). This chain's CDR3 is CASSQDRAGKFDTGELFF. In DNA form, the CDR3 reads TGTGCCAGCAGCCAAGATCGGGCAGGGAAGTTCGACACCGGGGAGCTGTTTTTT.

The chain recombines TRBV5-6 with TRBJ2-7; D call uncertain. This CDR3 contains 13 residues. Deletions cut 2 bases from V and 2 bases from J, with 8 bases between. CDR1 and CDR2 (germline): SGHDT, YYEEEE. CDR3 protein: CASSFVAAYEQYF. Here the CDR3 DNA reads TGTGCCAGCAGCTTCGTCGCGGCCTACGAGCAGTACTTC. Variable domain in full (rest from reference TRBV5-6 and TRBJ2-7): DAGVTQSPTHLIKTRGQQVTLRCSPKSGHDTVSWYQQALGQGPQFIFQYYEEEERQRGNFPDRFSGHQFPNYSSELNVNALLLGDSALYLCASSFVAAYEQYFGPGTRLTVT.

There are a few counts of this clonotype. The rearrangement joins TRBV7-2 to TRBJ2-4; D unresolved. The better agreement between TRBJ2-7 and the DNA end casts doubt on the J call. This CDR3 has 15 residues. Germline lookup yields CDR1 SGHTA and CDR2 FQGNSA. The CDR3 here is CASSLAGALKYEQYF. As DNA, the CDR3 is TGTGCCAGCAGCTTAGCCGGAGCTCTAAAGTACGAGCAGTACTTC.

The rearrangement joins TRBV7-2 to TRBJ2-4; D tentatively fits TRBD1 or TRBD2 (5 bases each). In germline, CDR1 is SGHTA, CDR2 FQGNSA. CDR3 length equals 15 residues. V was shortened by 5 bases and J by 3 bases, with 14 bases between the two germline ends. This chain's CDR3 is CASSQKRDGKNIQYF. The CDR3 DNA is TGTGCCAGCAGCCAAAAGAGGGACGGCAAAAACATTCAGTACTTC.

J is TRBJ2-2 and V is TRBV6-5; D unresolved. Germline CDR1 reads MNHEY; CDR2 reads SVGAGI. This CDR3 contains 14 residues. Trimming stripped 4 bases from V and 1 base from J, with 7 bases between. CDR3: CASSFYENTGELFF. The CDR3, as DNA: TGTGCCAGCAGTTTCTACGAGAACACCGGGGAGCTGTTTTTT.

V is TRBV6-5 and J is TRBJ2-1; a weak D match, TRBD1 (7 bases). The DNA matches TRBJ2-7 better at its end, which makes the J call doubtful. Germline V gene sequence: CDR1 MNHEY, CDR2 SVGAGI. The CDR3 consists of 14 residues. CDR3 residues: CASSQGGAYNEQYF. CDR3 nucleotides: TGTGCCAGCAGTCAGGGGGGAGCCTACAATGAGCAGTACTTC.

The chain employs TRBV6-2 or TRBV6-3 and TRBJ2-7, with TRBD2 identical over 8 bases. CDR3 length: 14 residues. V was clipped by 10 bases and J by 3 bases; unmatched bases: 11. Per germline, CDR1 MNHEY and CDR2 SVGEGT. The DNA of the CDR3 is TGTGCCACCTCAAAAGCGGGAGATGGCTACGAGCAGTACTTC. Translation gives CATSKAGDGYEQYF.

Worth noting for this clonotype: Possible read error: a much larger clone is one base away. The V gene is TRBV7-2, the J gene TRBJ1-2; D unclear. Germline V lookup: CDR1 SGHTA, CDR2 FQGNSA. The CDR3 runs 15 residues. Trimming left V 1 base short and J 3 bases short, with 12 bases between. Written as DNA, the CDR3 is TGTGCCAGCAGCTTAGGAGCACAGCCCGACTATGGCTACACCTTC. It encodes CASSLGAQPDYGYTF.

CDR3 nucleotides: TGTGCCAGCAGTTCCGGGGACGGACAAATATATGGCTACACCTTC. Translating it yields CASSSGDGQIYGYTF. The V gene is TRBV7-9, the J gene TRBJ1-2; TRBD1 is a possible D gene (5 bases). The V end was cut by 6 bases, the J end by 5 bases, with 19 bases between. This CDR3 is built from 15 residues. Germline loops: CDR1 SEHNR, CDR2 FQNEAQ (reference sequence).

This clonotype was observed a handful of times. The rearrangement uses TRBV10-3 and TRBJ2-5; 13 bases map to TRBD2. The assigned J gene may be wrong: the sequence end matches TRBJ2-7 better. This CDR3 contains 18 residues. The germline V gene has CDR1 ENHRY and CDR2 SYGVKD. The CDR3 DNA is TGTGCCATCAGTGGGGTTTCCACGGGACTAGCGGGAATACACGAGCAGTACTTC. Its protein is CAISGVSTGLAGIHEQYF.

The chain combines TRBV4-2 with TRBJ1-1, with no clear D. V lost 0 bases and J lost 10, with 12 bases in between. CDR3 length: 13 amino acids. Looked up from germline, CDR1 is LGHNA and CDR2 is YNFKEQ. This chain's CDR3 is CASSQDEARPAFF. The CDR3, as DNA: TGTGCCAGCAGCCAAGATGAGGCTAGACCAGCTTTCTTT.

The chain uses TRBV20-1 and TRBJ2-1; the match to TRBD1 covers 8 bases. The CDR3 sequence is 15 residues long. V trimming: 2 bases; J trimming: 7 bases; junction bases outside the gene matches: 10. The germline CDR1 and CDR2 sequences are DFQATT and SNEGSKA (reference sequence). This chain's CDR3 is CSARPGQGLRNEQFF. In nucleotides, the CDR3 is TGCAGTGCTAGACCCGGACAGGGATTAAGGAATGAGCAGTTCTTC.

Only one count was recorded for this clonotype. The chain recombines TRBV30 with TRBJ2-7; 11 positions agree with TRBD2. With the DNA end fitting TRBJ2-4 better, the J assignment may be wrong. Germline assignment: CDR1 GTSNPN and CDR2 SVGIG (reference sequence). The CDR3 length is 15 residues. CDR3 in DNA: TGTGCCTGGAGTGGCCCTAGCGGGGGGCGGGGCATTCAGTACTTC. Translation: CAWSGPSGGRGIQYF.

This clonotype was seen a single time. This chain connects TRBV12-3 or TRBV12-4 to TRBJ2-5; D is undetermined. The CDR3 spans 13 residues. V gave up 8 bases and J gave up 7 bases, with 17 bases separating them. CDR3 DNA: TGTGCCAGCTCCTCAGGCCCAGAAGGGACCCAGTACTTC. Its translation is CASSSGPEGTQYF.

This rearrangement joins TRBV9 to TRBJ1-5; no clear D. Germline loops: CDR1 SGDLS, CDR2 YYNGEE. The V end was cut by 4 bases, the J end by 3 bases, with 17 bases between. This CDR3 has 16 amino acids. DNA for the CDR3: TGTGCCAGCAGCCCCACGGGCTGGCAGGACAATCAGCCCCAGCATTTT. This sequence encodes CASSPTGWQDNQPQHF.

This chain uses TRBV12-3 or TRBV12-4 with TRBJ2-1; D tentatively reads TRBD1 or TRBD2 (6 bases each). With 3 bases removed from V and 5 bases from J, the gap between germline ends came to 17 bases. The length of the CDR3 is 16 residues. The CDR3 spells CASSLRGRTPNNEQFF. CDR3 coding DNA: TGTGCCAGCAGTTTGAGGGGGAGGACACCCAACAATGAGCAGTTCTTC.

CDR3 in DNA: TGCGCCAGCAGCTTGGAGCGGGGCCGGAACTATGGCTACACCTTC. Protein: CASSLERGRNYGYTF. The chain joins TRBV5-1 to TRBJ1-2, with D perhaps TRBD1 (5 bases). The germline V gene has CDR1 SGHRS and CDR2 YFSETQ. There are 15 residues in the CDR3. V shed 0 bases and J shed 2 bases, with 11 bases lying between them. Combining the CDR3 with reference TRBV5-1 and TRBJ1-2 gives the whole variable domain KAGVTQTPRYLIKTRGQQVTLSCSPISGHRSVSWYQQTPGQGLQFLFEYFSETQRNKGNFPGRFSGRQFSNSRSEMNVSTLELGDSALYLCASSLERGRNYGYTFGSGTRLTVV.

This clonotype was counted between two and nine times. This sequence joins TRBV7-2 and TRBJ2-3; TRBD1 matches at 10 bases. The V segment lost 2 bases and the J segment 5 bases; nucleotides outside the gene matches: 4. In germline, CDR1 is SGHTA, CDR2 FQGNSA. The CDR3 consists of 15 residues. The CDR3 coding sequence is TGTGCCAGCAGCTTACGGACAGGGGGAAGAGATACGCAGTATTTT. Amino acids: CASSLRTGGRDTQYF. Complete variable domain (other parts from reference TRBV7-2 and TRBJ2-3): GAGVSQSPSNKVTEKGKDVELRCDPISGHTALYWYRQSLGQGLEFLIYFQGNSAPDKSGLPSDRFSAERTGGSVSTLTIQRTQQEDSAVYLCASSLRTGGRDTQYFGPGTRLTVL.

The chain uses TRBV9 and TRBJ2-5; D assignment may be TRBD1 or TRBD2 (5 bases each). Germline V gene lookup returns CDR1 SGDLS and CDR2 YYNGEE. The CDR3 has 14 amino acids. V was trimmed by 0 bases and J by 5 bases, leaving 11 bases between them. CDR3: CASSVVGPGETQYF. In DNA form, the CDR3 reads TGTGCCAGCAGCGTAGTGGGGCCGGGGGAGACCCAGTACTTC.

This clonotype appeared many times. This chain connects TRBV2 to TRBJ2-5, with a weak D call TRBD1 (5 bases). There are 13 residues in the CDR3. The germline V gene has CDR1 SNHLY and CDR2 FYNNEI. V was shortened by 7 bases and J by 1 base, with 10 bases between the two germline ends. In DNA form, the CDR3 reads TGTGCCAGCACACGAGACAGCCAAGAGACCCAGTACTTC. Translated: CASTRDSQETQYF.

This clonotype was detected only a few times. This chain joins TRBV20-1 and TRBJ2-4, with 9 bases lining up with TRBD1. Germline-derived CDR1 and CDR2 are DFQATT and SNEGSKA (reference sequence). The CDR3 length is 15 residues. The V segment lost 2 bases and the J segment 8 bases; nucleotides outside the gene matches: 10. In nucleotides, the CDR3 is TGCAGTGCTAGATACCCGACAGGGGGTTGGGACATTCAGTACTTC. Protein sequence: CSARYPTGGWDIQYF.

The chain employs TRBV24-1 and TRBJ1-1, with D hard to call. The CDR3 has 13 amino acids. Germline V gene sequence: CDR1 KGHDR, CDR2 SFDVKD. V was cut by 7 bases and J by 0 bases, with 8 bases left in between. This chain's CDR3 is CATRETVNTEAFF. The CDR3 nucleotides are TGTGCCACCAGAGAGACCGTGAACACTGAAGCTTTCTTT.

This chain connects TRBV7-6 to TRBJ2-3, with 12 bases that match TRBD2. Germline CDR1 and CDR2: SGHVS and FNYEAQ. The V and J ends lost 5 bases and 3 bases, in that order; junction bases with no gene match: 9. This CDR3 has 17 residues. In nucleotides, the CDR3 is TGTGCCAGCAGCGCAAAACTAGCGGGGGGCCCAACAGATACGCAGTATTTT. It codes for CASSAKLAGGPTDTQYF.

This clonotype was detected once. The chain is built from TRBV27 and TRBJ2-4; 9 nucleotides line up with TRBD1. The J call may be incorrect, as the DNA end agrees better with TRBJ2-7. The germline gives CDR1 MNHEY, CDR2 SMNVEV (reference sequence). This CDR3 has 15 amino acids. The chain's CDR3 is CASSFTGGGLYEQYF. The CDR3 region has the DNA TGTGCCAGCAGCTTTACAGGGGGCGGCCTTTACGAGCAGTACTTC.

The gene calls are TRBV6-2 or TRBV6-3 and TRBJ2-7, with 7 bases fitting TRBD2. Trimming took 11 bases from V and 7 from J; bases not matched to a gene: 17. CDR3 length: 14 residues. CDR1 is MNHEY and CDR2 is SVGEGT in the germline V gene. CDR3 bases: TGTGCCGGGAGGTCTAGCGGCTCCTACAATGAGCAGTACTTC. Its protein product is CAGRSSGSYNEQYF.

The V gene is TRBV12-3 or TRBV12-4, the J gene TRBJ2-1, with 7 positions matching TRBD2. This CDR3 region has 13 residues. Unmatched junction bases numbered 3, after V lost 5 bases and J lost 5 bases. The CDR3 DNA reads as TGTGCCAGCAGTCGGGACTACGACAATGAGCAGTTCTTC. This codes for CASSRDYDNEQFF.